This entry describes one T cell receptor (beta chain). Its antigen is currently unknown. The PCR made use of 60 Vbeta and 13 Jbeta primers. The assay was immunoSEQ multiplex PCR, and TCRdb's table has in-frame clones only and misses some. The sample carries about 150,000 clones, approximately 84% recorded once. This record belongs to a study of cytomegalovirus exposure and HLA in healthy donors. Turning to the study itself: There were fewer than 500 genotyped donors. Of these, about 81% fell in the genetic ancestry cluster associated with self-reported Caucasian donors. Study-level results: Clonal expansion was found to be greater in HLA-associated TCR beta chains than in equally common others in a later analysis. A later analysis linked a missense variant in DCLRE1C to the trimming of TCR beta V and J genes. A later analysis linked 15,000 to 20,000 TCR beta sequences to HLA alleles at 0.05 false discovery rate.

The specimen sequenced was PBMCs. The clonotype comes from a woman aged 18 to 35 in good health and CMV-seronegative.

This chain's CDR3 is CASSESQGVGGGQPQHF. CDR3 bases: TGTGCCAGCAGTGAATCTCAGGGGGTGGGGGGTGGTCAGCCCCAGCATTTT. V and J are TRBV25-1 and TRBJ1-5, with TRBD1 matching over 7 bases. This CDR3 region has 17 residues. The germline V gene has CDR1 MGHDK and CDR2 SYGVNS. The V gene end was trimmed by 1 base and the J gene end by 6 bases; junction bases not matched to a gene: 12.